This T cell receptor beta chain was recovered during a study of T cells in localized non-small cell lung cancer. Comment on this clone: The antigen is not known.

Method: immunoSEQ multiplex PCR; TCRdb's copy keeps in-frame clones and lacks some. The repertoire has about 78,000 clones, 84% of them found once; the top ten carry about 2.7%. CDR1 MNHEY and CDR2 SVGAGI come from the germline V gene. V lost 5 bases to trimming and J lost 1 base; unmatched junction nucleotides: 4. The CDR3 has 15 amino acids. General study results and limits: Tumor showed lower T cell clonality than uninvolved adjacent lung, where it was highest. Turning up in adjacent lung were a median roughly 50 of the top 100 tumor clones.

The material sequenced was peripheral blood, taken before any cancer treatment. The clonotype was recovered from a man aged 35-69 years with stage I lung adenocarcinoma. V gene TRBV6-5 combines with J gene TRBJ1-3, with 8 bases identical to TRBD1. CDR3 protein: CASSRQGPSGNTIYF. The CDR3 DNA is TGTGCCAGCAGTCGACAGGGGCCGTCTGGAAACACCATATATTTT.